The entry below gives a single T cell receptor (beta chain) sequence along with its context. This specimen belongs to a study of blood T cell repertoires in COVID-19. Whole-study context: There were acute and convalescent COVID-19 samples, and they came from the United States, Italy and Spain. The analysed material was cDNA or gDNA that came from T cells, B-cell-depleted T cells, or PBMCs.

Original processing notes: Quantification of nucleated cells was approximated via reference gene primer amplification. Generated by immunoSEQ multiplex PCR, the TCRdb table keeps only in-frame clones and is missing some. The D gene and trimming were derived from the DNA, and the V and J assignments and clone size from that table. The sample has 91,000 or so clones, 82% seen once. The CDR3 extends over 15 amino acids. From germline, CDR1 is MNHEY and CDR2 SVGAGI. Trimming took 6 bases from V and 0 from J, leaving 11 bases between them. The sequence was collected from a man in his fifties with active or convalescent COVID-19. The chain carries TRBV6-5 and TRBJ1-4; D is undetermined. The sample was peripheral blood. CDR3 protein: CASSDGSPTNEKLFF. The CDR3 DNA sequence: TGTGCCAGCAGCGACGGGTCCCCAACTAATGAAAAACTGTTTTTT.